This T cell receptor (beta chain) was sequenced in a study of blood T cell repertoires in COVID-19. This clone was picked up one time. Authors' analysis steps: Amplification with reference gene primers provided the estimates of nucleated cell counts. Libraries were prepared by immunoSEQ multiplex PCR; TCRdb keeps only in-frame clonotypes and omits some of them. The V and J calls and the clone size are those of that table, but D and trimming were determined from the DNA. The sample records under 300,000 clones, just under 90% being singletons. J was trimmed by 5 bases and V by 11 bases; bases with no gene match: 9. The CDR3 length is 14 residues. Germline lookup yields CDR1 SNHLY and CDR2 FYNNEI.

The receptor comes from a woman in her fifties or sixties who had recovered from COVID-19. Sequenced input: PBMCs or T cells enriched from blood (not recorded which). This chain connects TRBV2 to TRBJ2-7, with TRBD2 matching over 13 bases. CDR3 sequence: CAGDGTSGNHEQYF. The CDR3 DNA reads as TGTGCCGGGGACGGGACTAGCGGGAATCACGAGCAGTACTTC.